This note documents a single T cell receptor (beta chain) sequence. Antigen specificity is unknown. For every donor, a draw yielded ten milliliters of peripheral blood. Then a second PCR, running about 6 to 12 cycles, was carried out with a sample-barcoded 5' primer and a J-beta primer mix. Through a template-switch adaptor with 12 random nucleotides, each cDNA molecule received a tag. Each sample yielded at least 3 million CDR3-containing paired-end reads. TCRdb ran MiXCR on the 5' RACE reads and lists one entry per CDR3 protein. The sample includes some 1 million distinct CDR3 sequences, under 55% of them seen just once. From germline, CDR1 is SGHRS and CDR2 YFSETQ. The ends lost 4 bases at V and 3 bases at J; junction bases unmatched: 7. The CDR3 is 15 residues long. These data come from a study of blood T cells in healthy people across ages. General study findings and limits: Donors of long life had a larger count of naive CD4+ cells and greater diversity than aged donors.

Sequences were obtained from blood. The chain recombines TRBV5-1 with TRBJ2-7; 10 bases are shared with TRBD1. This TCR came from a woman in her fifties or sixties in good health. CDR3 DNA: TGCGCCAGCAGCGAGCCCGGGACAGGGGTCTACGAGCAGTACTTC. Its protein product is CASSEPGTGVYEQYF.